These 26 T cell receptor beta chains were all obtained from the same sample, sequenced in a study of cytomegalovirus exposure and HLA in healthy donors. The study ran its PCR with 60 Vbeta and 13 Jbeta primers. Produced via immunoSEQ multiplex PCR; TCRdb's table is partial and in-frame only. Here the sample spans more than 110,000 clones, around 80% being singletons. Sequenced material: PBMCs. The receptor source for this set is a man between 25 and 39 years old in good health and CMV-seropositive.

The gene calls are TRBV7-9 and TRBJ2-5; D uncertain. Germline V gene sequence: CDR1 SEHNR, CDR2 FQNEAQ (reference sequence). The ends were cut back, 5 bases at V and 0 bases at J, with 7 bases in the middle. This CDR3 is built from 13 residues. CDR3 sequence: CASSPRHQETQYF. For the CDR3, the DNA is TGTGCCAGCAGCCCTAGACACCAAGAGACCCAGTACTTC.

The genes are TRBV7-9 and TRBJ2-1; tentative D call: TRBD2 (7 bases). This CDR3 is built from 13 residues. Deletions cut 1 base from V and 10 bases from J, with 11 bases between. The V gene's germline CDR1 is SEHNR and CDR2 FQNEAQ (reference sequence). DNA for the CDR3: TGTGCCAGCAGCTTAGGCCCGGGGGGCGAGCAGTTCTTC. It specifies CASSLGPGGEQFF.

This chain uses TRBV15 with TRBJ2-3; maybe TRBD2 (5 bases). This CDR3 contains 15 residues. Germline V gives CDR1 LNHNV, CDR2 YYDKDF (reference sequence). V was clipped by 5 bases and J by 0 bases, with 12 bases between them. The CDR3 protein is CATSGGAISTDTQYF. The DNA of the CDR3 is TGTGCCACCAGCGGAGGAGCAATCAGCACAGATACGCAGTATTTT.

The chain couples TRBV10-3 to TRBJ1-3; perhaps TRBD1 as D (6 bases). The germline gives CDR1 ENHRY, CDR2 SYGVKD. CDR3 size: 14 residues. Between the trimmed V and J ends, which lost 11 bases and 7 bases, there was a span of 21 bases. CDR3 nucleotides: TGTGCCCCGCAGGGGTTGGGCTCTTGGAACACCATATATTTT. This sequence encodes CAPQGLGSWNTIYF.

The chain has TRBV30 and TRBJ2-7, with 9 bases matching TRBD1. The CDR3 loop spans 14 amino acids. CDR1 is GTSNPN and CDR2 is SVGIG in the germline V gene (reference sequence). Germline trimming cut 6 bases from V and 3 bases from J; bases unmatched to any gene: 9. The CDR3 protein is CACTRDREGYEQYF. CDR3 DNA sequence: TGTGCCTGTACACGGGACAGGGAGGGCTACGAGCAGTACTTC. Full variable domain (remainder filled in from reference TRBV30 and TRBJ2-7): SQTIHQWPATLVQPVGSPLSLECTVEGTSNPNLYWYRQAAGRGLQLLFYSVGIGQISSEVPQNLSASRPQDRQFILSSKKLLLSDSGFYLCACTRDREGYEQYFGPGTRLTVT.

The rearrangement uses TRBV19 and TRBJ1-1; D might be TRBD1 (5 bases). The CDR3 covers 12 residues. Trimming cost V 6 bases and J 7 bases, with 12 bases left between them. Germline CDR1 reads LNHDA; CDR2 reads SQIVND (reference sequence). The CDR3 here is CASSPDRGEAFF. In DNA, the CDR3 is TGTGCCAGTAGCCCAGACAGAGGTGAAGCTTTCTTT.

The J gene is TRBJ2-7, the V gene TRBV10-3; TRBD1 aligns across 8 bases. The junction had 14 bases not matched to a gene; V was cut back by 11 bases and J by 5 bases. The germline gives CDR1 ENHRY, CDR2 SYGVKD. The length of the CDR3 is 14 residues. CDR3 coding DNA: TGTGCCGATGAGGACAGGGCTCGAGGGAACGAGCAGTACTTC. Encoded protein: CADEDRARGNEQYF.

This CDR3 is CASSFYGTLDEQYF. CDR3 nucleotide sequence: TGTGCCAGCAGCTTTTACGGGACTCTCGACGAGCAGTACTTC. The rearrangement links TRBV5-8 to TRBJ2-7; possible D gene TRBD2, 6 bases. The CDR3 runs to 14 residues. The V end lost 2 bases, the J end lost 5 bases, and 14 bases lay between the germline ends. Germline CDR1 is SGHTS and CDR2 is YDEGEE.

This chain connects TRBV2 to TRBJ2-6; 8 nucleotides match TRBD1. The CDR3 is 17 residues long. Trimming took 6 bases from V and 0 from J; bases not matched to a gene: 7. Germline CDR1 SNHLY, CDR2 FYNNEI. The CDR3, as DNA: TGTGCCAGCAGCCCTTGGACAGGGAGCTCTGGGGCCAACGTCCTGACTTTC. It translates to CASSPWTGSSGANVLTF.

The CDR3 DNA sequence: TGCGCCAGCAGCTTGGATAAGATTGCAGGCACAGATACGCAGTATTTT. Its translation: CASSLDKIAGTDTQYF. The rearrangement joins TRBV5-1 to TRBJ2-3; D not resolved. This CDR3 has 16 residues. The V gene lost 0 bases and the J gene lost 1 base, with 12 bases spanning the gap. Looked up from germline, CDR1 is SGHRS and CDR2 is YFSETQ. Variable domain in full (rest from reference TRBV5-1 and TRBJ2-3): KAGVTQTPRYLIKTRGQQVTLSCSPISGHRSVSWYQQTPGQGLQFLFEYFSETQRNKGNFPGRFSGRQFSNSRSEMNVSTLELGDSALYLCASSLDKIAGTDTQYFGPGTRLTVL.

The chain couples TRBV19 to TRBJ1-1; possible D gene TRBD1, 6 bases. The V end was cut by 4 bases, the J end by 2 bases, with 14 bases between. The germline V gene encodes CDR1 LNHDA and CDR2 SQIVND (reference sequence). This CDR3 is 15 amino acids long. The CDR3 loop is CASSTSDSRNTEAFF. CDR3 sequence (DNA): TGTGCCAGTAGTACGTCGGACAGCCGTAACACTGAAGCTTTCTTT.

V and J are TRBV10-3 and TRBJ1-1, with TRBD1 as a possible D gene (6 bases). This CDR3 comprises 13 residues. Germline V gene lookup returns CDR1 ENHRY and CDR2 SYGVKD. Trimming removed 8 bases at V and 1 base at J, with 11 bases between. The CDR3 loop reads CAISGTPNTEAFF. The CDR3 DNA follows: TGTGCCATCTCCGGGACACCGAACACTGAAGCTTTCTTT.

The chain carries TRBV6-5 and TRBJ2-1; D gene uncertain. V gave up 2 bases and J gave up 9 bases, with 8 bases separating them. The germline V gene encodes CDR1 MNHEY and CDR2 SVGAGI. This CDR3 contains 12 residues. The CDR3 DNA reads TGTGCCAGCAGTTACCCGAGGAGTGAGCAGTTCTTC. Protein sequence: CASSYPRSEQFF.

The V and J genes are TRBV6-1 and TRBJ2-7; perhaps TRBD2 as D (5 bases). CDR1 MNHNS and CDR2 SASEGT come from the germline V gene. The CDR3 has 14 amino acids. The V and J ends lost 4 bases and 3 bases respectively, with 13 bases between them. CDR3 nucleotide sequence: TGTGCCAGCAGTGTGGGCGGGCCGCGCTACGAGCAGTACTTC. This sequence encodes CASSVGGPRYEQYF.

The CDR3 region is CASSSPSVGVGTQYF. DNA of the CDR3: TGTGCCAGCAGTTCACCATCAGTAGGGGTGGGGACCCAGTACTTC. The chain combines TRBV6-5 with TRBJ2-5, with D tentatively TRBD1 (5 bases). The germline V and J ends were trimmed by 4 bases and 7 bases, with 19 bases remaining between them. The CDR3 has 15 amino acids. Germline-derived CDR1 and CDR2 are MNHEY and SVGAGI.

V is TRBV18 and J is TRBJ2-5; no definite D call. V was shortened by 3 bases and J by 2 bases, with 13 bases between the two germline ends. Germline CDR1 KGHSH, CDR2 LQKENI. The CDR3 is made up of 15 amino acids. The CDR3 sequence is CASSPRKILQETQYF. CDR3 DNA: TGTGCCAGCTCACCCAGGAAGATCTTGCAAGAGACCCAGTACTTC.

This chain uses TRBV18 with TRBJ2-3; 7 bases match TRBD2. This CDR3 spans 17 amino acids. The ends lost 5 bases at V and 1 base at J; junction bases unmatched: 12. In germline, CDR1 is KGHSH, CDR2 LQKENI. CDR3 region: CASSSGLGNPGTDTQYF. CDR3 sequence (DNA): TGTGCCAGCTCATCTGGACTAGGGAACCCTGGCACAGATACGCAGTATTTT.

The chain uses TRBV13 and TRBJ1-1, with D possibly matching TRBD1 (6 bases). Germline values: CDR1 PRHDT, CDR2 FYEKMQ (reference sequence). The V end lost 5 bases, the J end lost 5 bases, and 12 bases lay between the germline ends. The CDR3 sequence is 13 residues long. The CDR3 sequence: CASSARGLTEAFF. CDR3 DNA sequence: TGTGCCAGCAGCGCCAGGGGTCTGACTGAAGCTTTCTTT.

This clone was found once. The gene calls are TRBV29-1 and TRBJ1-2; a possible D gene is TRBD1 (6 bases). The length of the CDR3 is 13 residues. Germline V lookup: CDR1 SQVTM, CDR2 ANQGSEA. V lost 2 bases, J lost 4 bases, and 11 bases lay in between. Written as DNA, the CDR3 is TGCAGCGTTGAAAGTTTACAGGGCTATGGCTACACCTTC. Translation: CSVESLQGYGYTF.

This clone appeared a single time. The chain uses TRBV7-9 and TRBJ2-5; 10 bases line up with TRBD2. The end of the DNA aligns better with TRBJ2-7, so the J call may be wrong. The CDR3 covers 14 residues. Germline values: CDR1 SEHNR, CDR2 FQNEAQ (reference sequence). The chain's CDR3 is CASSLTSGIYEQYF. CDR3 bases: TGTGCCAGCAGCTTAACTAGCGGGATTTACGAGCAGTACTTC.

The rearrangement uses TRBV5-1 and TRBJ2-7, with D tentatively TRBD1 (5 bases). Per the germline V gene, CDR1 is SGHRS and CDR2 is YFSETQ. V was clipped by 5 bases and J by 3 bases, with 12 bases between them. The CDR3 length is 13 residues. Here the CDR3 reads CASRNGQYYEQYF. The CDR3 nucleotides are TGCGCCAGCAGGAATGGACAATACTACGAGCAGTACTTC.

The chain uses TRBV5-6 and TRBJ2-1; a possible D gene is TRBD1 (5 bases). Trimming shortened V by 2 bases and J by 3 bases, and 12 bases separated the two germline ends. Germline CDR1 is SGHDT and CDR2 is YYEEEE. This CDR3 comprises 15 residues. The CDR3 DNA sequence: TGTGCCAGCAGCTTAGTGGGCAGGGTCTACAATGAGCAGTTCTTC. This sequence encodes CASSLVGRVYNEQFF. Combining the CDR3 with reference TRBV5-6 and TRBJ2-1 gives the whole variable domain DAGVTQSPTHLIKTRGQQVTLRCSPKSGHDTVSWYQQALGQGPQFIFQYYEEEERQRGNFPDRFSGHQFPNYSSELNVNALLLGDSALYLCASSLVGRVYNEQFFGPGTRLTVL.

This clone turned up a few times. The V call is TRBV2, the J call TRBJ1-4; tentative D call: TRBD1 (6 bases). Trimming left V 6 bases short and J 0 bases short, with 11 bases between. This CDR3 region has 15 residues. Germline CDR1 and CDR2: SNHLY and FYNNEI. The CDR3 coding sequence is TGTGCCAGCAGGAGGACAGCTGCAACTAATGAAAAACTGTTTTTT. Protein: CASRRTAATNEKLFF.

CDR3 nucleotide sequence: TGCGCCAGCAGCTCGACGGGAGAGCGCACAGATACGCAGTATTTT. Its translation is CASSSTGERTDTQYF. The chain recombines TRBV5-1 with TRBJ2-3; weak D call: TRBD2 (6 bases). This CDR3 spans 15 amino acids. The germline CDR1 and CDR2 sequences are SGHRS and YFSETQ. V lost 3 bases and J lost 1, with 12 bases in between.

The chain combines TRBV28 with TRBJ1-5; D may be TRBD1 (6 bases). This CDR3 spans 14 amino acids. The V end lost 8 bases, the J end lost 4 bases, and 15 bases lay between the germline ends. Germline values: CDR1 MDHEN, CDR2 SYDVKM. The CDR3 DNA is TGTGCCAGCGGGTCGGGGGGCGTTAATCAGCCCCAGCATTTT. It yields the protein CASGSGGVNQPQHF.

This clone was detected only a few times. The CDR3 DNA reads as TGTGCCAGCAGTCGGGACAGTAGCAATCAGCCCCAGCATTTT. Its translation: CASSRDSSNQPQHF. The rearrangement joins TRBV6-5 to TRBJ1-5; TRBD1 matches at 7 bases. Germline V gene lookup returns CDR1 MNHEY and CDR2 SVGAGI. The CDR3 is 14 residues long. The V and J ends lost 5 bases and 0 bases, in that order; junction bases with no gene match: 1.